Listed here are 9 T cell receptor beta chains from one sample, sequenced in a study of OX40 agonist ivuxolimab in advanced cancers. The method was immunoSEQ multiplex PCR; TCRdb's version includes in-frame clones alone and lacks a portion of them. The table has over 80,000 clones, about 90% seen once. Sequenced material: CD4+ or CD8+ T cells sorted from blood, taken in a trial of the OX40 agonist ivuxolimab. The receptors here all came from an adult with an advanced solid tumor such as melanoma, head and neck, liver or kidney cancer.

The gene calls are TRBV7-2 and TRBJ2-7; D is uncertain. V was trimmed by 5 bases and J by 4 bases, leaving 12 bases between them. CDR1 is SGHTA, CDR2 FQGNSA, per germline. The CDR3 consists of 13 residues. The CDR3 loop is CASSPGLRYEQYF. The CDR3 coding sequence is TGTGCCAGCAGCCCTGGGTTGAGATACGAGCAGTACTTC.

The rearrangement joins TRBV18 to TRBJ2-1, with TRBD2 matching 7 bases. The CDR3 loop spans 16 amino acids. CDR1 is KGHSH, CDR2 LQKENI, per germline. With V trimmed by 0 bases and J by 7 bases, 9 bases remained unmatched. In DNA, the CDR3 is TGTGCCAGCTCACCACCCACAAGCGGGACCTTTAATGAGCAGTTCTTC. Translation: CASSPPTSGTFNEQFF.

This clone was seen once. The rearrangement joins TRBV7-2 to TRBJ1-6; D gene ambiguous. The CDR3 runs to 13 residues. Germline V gene lookup returns CDR1 SGHTA and CDR2 FQGNSA. V lost 2 bases to trimming and J lost 8 bases, with 7 bases between them. The CDR3 spells CASSLRWDSPLHF. The CDR3 nucleotides are TGTGCCAGCAGCTTAAGGTGGGATTCACCCCTCCACTTT.

A word on this clone: One end of the junction is discordant with germline, which a read error may explain. The genes are TRBV27 and TRBJ1-1; D is possibly TRBD1 (5 bases). This CDR3 contains 15 residues. Per germline, CDR1 MNHEY and CDR2 SMNVEV (reference sequence). This CDR3 reads CASSLGGRWNTDAFF. The CDR3 DNA sequence: TGTGCCAGCAGTTTGGGGGGACGTTGGAACACTGACGCTTTCTTT.

The gene calls are TRBV4-1 and TRBJ2-1; weak D call: TRBD2 (6 bases). Germline V gives CDR1 MGHRA, CDR2 YSYEKL. The ends were cut back, 3 bases at V and 3 bases at J, with 15 bases in the middle. The CDR3 length is 16 residues. The CDR3 DNA reads as TGCGCCAGCAGCCATCTCCGGGACTCTGACTACAATGAGCAGTTCTTC. This codes for CASSHLRDSDYNEQFF.

The chain joins TRBV7-9 to TRBJ1-5, with D perhaps TRBD1 (5 bases). From germline, CDR1 is SEHNR and CDR2 FQNEAQ (reference sequence). The ends were cut back, 5 bases at V and 4 bases at J, with 18 bases in the middle. The length of the CDR3 is 16 residues. CDR3 bases: TGTGCCAGCAGCCTCGGGGGGGGATTTTGGAATCAGCCCCAGCATTTT. Amino acids: CASSLGGGFWNQPQHF.

The rearrangement links TRBV5-6 to TRBJ2-2; TRBD1 might be the D (6 bases). Germline-derived CDR1 and CDR2 are SGHDT and YYEEEE. V shed 2 bases and J shed 0 bases, with 14 bases lying between them. The CDR3 totals 17 residues. CDR3: CASSFLSTGPNTGELFF. CDR3 coding DNA: TGTGCCAGCAGCTTTTTGTCGACAGGCCCGAACACCGGGGAGCTGTTTTTT.

This chain connects TRBV5-6 to TRBJ2-3, with TRBD2 as a possible D gene (6 bases). V shed 0 bases and J shed 11 bases, with 13 bases lying between them. Germline CDR1 SGHDT, CDR2 YYEEEE. The CDR3 has 13 residues. The CDR3 nucleotides are TGTGCCAGCAGCTTGGACCACACCGGGAGGCAGTATTTT. It translates to CASSLDHTGRQYF.

This clone has only a few counts. This chain connects TRBV7-9 to TRBJ1-2, with D uncertain. Germline CDR1 SEHNR, CDR2 FQNEAQ (reference sequence). This CDR3 region has 12 residues. The V end was cut by 5 bases, the J end by 6 bases, with 10 bases between. The CDR3 DNA sequence: TGTGCCAGCAGCCCTCGACTGGATGGCTACACCTTC. It specifies CASSPRLDGYTF.